Presented here are 15 T cell receptor beta chains from one specimen sequenced in a study of blood T cell repertoires in COVID-19. Assay: immunoSEQ multiplex PCR; the TCRdb copy retains only in-frame clones and omits some. The data hold about 160,000 clones, with approximately 80% observed a single time. Material: peripheral blood. Source of these receptors: a woman of 80 years or more with active or convalescent COVID-19.

V is TRBV27 and J is TRBJ1-2; D gene ambiguous. With 2 bases removed from V and 4 bases from J, the gap between germline ends came to 8 bases. The CDR3 has 13 residues. Looked up from germline, CDR1 is MNHEY and CDR2 is SMNVEV (reference sequence). The CDR3 DNA is TGTGCCAGCAGTTTAATTACTGGCTATGGCTACACCTTC. Translating it yields CASSLITGYGYTF.

The chain combines TRBV4-3 with TRBJ1-2, with unresolved D. This CDR3 is built from 14 residues. Germline V gene sequence: CDR1 LGHNA, CDR2 YSLEER. The V and J ends lost 0 bases and 2 bases respectively, with 7 bases between them. The CDR3 reads CASSQDKENYGYTF. The CDR3 DNA is TGCGCCAGCAGCCAAGATAAAGAGAACTATGGCTACACCTTC.

This clone has a handful of counts. The V gene is TRBV4-3, the J gene TRBJ2-7, with 9 bases lining up with TRBD1. V was pared by 1 base and J by 3 bases, with 7 bases of the junction left unmatched. The CDR3 loop spans 16 amino acids. From germline, CDR1 is LGHNA and CDR2 YSLEER. The CDR3 here is CASSQARPGQGYEQYF. The CDR3 bases are TGCGCCAGCAGCCAAGCTCGCCCGGGACAGGGCTACGAGCAGTACTTC.

The chain combines TRBV3-1 (or the pseudogene TRBV3-2) with TRBJ1-5; 10 bases map to TRBD1. With 4 bases clipped from V and 2 bases from J, the junction kept 2 bases outside the gene matches. This CDR3 region has 15 residues. The germline CDR1 and CDR2 sequences are LGHDT and YNNKEL (reference sequence). The CDR3 sequence: CASSRDRGGNQPQHF. Written as DNA, the CDR3 is TGTGCCAGCAGCCGGGACAGGGGTGGCAATCAGCCCCAGCATTTT.

V and J are TRBV6-5 and TRBJ1-2, with D possibly matching TRBD1 (5 bases). CDR1 and CDR2 (germline): MNHEY, SVGAGI. V was clipped by 6 bases and J by 8 bases, with 16 bases between them. The CDR3 is 13 amino acids. The DNA of the CDR3 is TGTGCCAGCAGAGCAGACAGTTCCACCGGCTACACCTTC. Translated, it gives CASRADSSTGYTF.

The chain uses TRBV2 and TRBJ2-3, with D perhaps TRBD1 (6 bases). Per germline, CDR1 SNHLY and CDR2 FYNNEI. CDR3 length: 15 residues. With 4 bases removed from V and 2 bases from J, the gap between germline ends came to 13 bases. CDR3 sequence: CASSAHRAATDTQYF. Here the CDR3 DNA reads TGTGCCAGCAGTGCCCACAGGGCGGCCACAGATACGCAGTATTTT. Looking up the rest from reference TRBV2 and TRBJ2-3 gives the full variable domain: EPEVTQTPSHQVTQMGQEVILRCVPISNHLYFYWYRQILGQKVEFLVSFYNNEISEKSEIFDDQFSVERPDGSNFTLKIRSTKLEDSAMYFCASSAHRAATDTQYFGPGTRLTVL.

The V gene is TRBV4-1, the J gene TRBJ1-2; 8 bases map to TRBD1. CDR3 length equals 15 residues. Germline loops: CDR1 MGHRA, CDR2 YSYEKL. J was trimmed by 2 bases and V by 0 bases; bases with no gene match: 2. CDR3 sequence: CASSQEGQANYGYTF. DNA for the CDR3: TGCGCCAGCAGCCAAGAGGGACAGGCAAACTATGGCTACACCTTC.

V and J are TRBV6-5 and TRBJ1-2; the D gene is possibly TRBD1 (5 bases). CDR1 and CDR2 from the germline V gene are MNHEY and SVGAGI. CDR3 length: 13 amino acids. Trimming removed 3 bases at V and 2 bases at J, with 7 bases between. CDR3: CASSYDRNYGYTF. The CDR3 DNA is TGTGCCAGCAGTTATGACAGAAACTATGGCTACACCTTC.

V and J are TRBV7-2 and TRBJ2-2; D gene unclear. The CDR3 is 14 residues long. Germline V gene sequence: CDR1 SGHTA, CDR2 FQGNSA. V lost 3 bases to trimming and J lost 7 bases, with 12 bases between them. The CDR3 here is CASSFIPLGGELFF. The CDR3 coding sequence is TGTGCCAGCAGCTTTATCCCCCTCGGCGGGGAGCTGTTTTTT.

The genes are TRBV5-1 and TRBJ1-1; 9 positions match TRBD1. The CDR3 consists of 16 residues. V was pared by 0 bases and J by 0 bases, with 3 bases of the junction left unmatched. Germline V gene lookup returns CDR1 SGHRS and CDR2 YFSETQ. The CDR3 DNA reads as TGCGCCAGCAGCTTGGAACAGGGGGCCATGAACACTGAAGCTTTCTTT. Translated, it gives CASSLEQGAMNTEAFF.

The table lists this clone with a count of one. The V call is TRBV5-4, the J call TRBJ2-5; 10 nucleotides line up with TRBD2. The CDR3 has 15 amino acids. V lost 1 base to trimming and J lost 3 bases; unmatched junction nucleotides: 3. Germline CDR1 is SGHNT and CDR2 is YYREEE (reference sequence). The CDR3, as DNA: TGTGCCAGCAGCTTGCCCGGACTAGCGGAAGAGACCCAGTACTTC. Translating gives CASSLPGLAEETQYF. Full variable domain (missing parts from reference TRBV5-4 and TRBJ2-5): ETGVTQSPTHLIKTRGQQVTLRCSSQSGHNTVSWYQQALGQGPQFIFQYYREEENGRGNFPPRFSGLQFPNYSSELNVNALELDDSALYLCASSLPGLAEETQYFGPGTRLLVL.

The chain combines TRBV13 with TRBJ1-4, with D possibly matching TRBD1 (6 bases). In germline, CDR1 is PRHDT, CDR2 FYEKMQ (reference sequence). V dropped 3 bases and J dropped 6 bases, with 8 bases sitting between them. CDR3 length: 13 residues. The CDR3 is CASSFTGHEKLFF. The CDR3 bases are TGTGCCAGCAGCTTCACAGGGCATGAAAAACTGTTTTTT.

The chain links TRBV19 to TRBJ1-3, with no clear D. The CDR3 is made up of 14 amino acids. Germline-derived CDR1 and CDR2 are LNHDA and SQIVND (reference sequence). V gave up 7 bases and J gave up 4 bases, with 14 bases separating them. CDR3 protein: CASIPSVGGNTIYF. DNA of the CDR3: TGTGCCAGTATCCCCTCCGTTGGCGGAAACACCATATATTTT.

The chain links TRBV11-2 to TRBJ1-1; 7 bases agree with TRBD1. The V segment lost 6 bases and the J segment 5 bases; nucleotides outside the gene matches: 12. Germline V lookup: CDR1 SGHAT, CDR2 FQNNGV. The CDR3 extends over 15 amino acids. The CDR3 spells CASRNLDRPNTEAFF. CDR3 DNA: TGTGCCAGCAGGAATCTGGACAGGCCCAATACTGAAGCTTTCTTT. Looking up the rest from reference TRBV11-2 and TRBJ1-1 gives the full variable domain: EAGVAQSPRYKIIEKRQSVAFWCNPISGHATLYWYQQILGQGPKLLIQFQNNGVVDDSQLPKDRFSAERLKGVDSTLKIQPAKLEDSAVYLCASRNLDRPNTEAFFGQGTRLTVV.

The V gene is TRBV7-3, the J gene TRBJ1-1; D is unresolved. Germline CDR1 and CDR2: SGHTA and FQGTGA. Trimming cost V 2 bases and J 1 base, with 20 bases left between them. The CDR3 has 18 amino acids. CDR3 region: CASSLVFGMGIQNTEAFF. The CDR3 coding sequence is TGTGCCAGCAGCTTAGTCTTCGGGATGGGAATACAGAACACTGAAGCTTTCTTT.